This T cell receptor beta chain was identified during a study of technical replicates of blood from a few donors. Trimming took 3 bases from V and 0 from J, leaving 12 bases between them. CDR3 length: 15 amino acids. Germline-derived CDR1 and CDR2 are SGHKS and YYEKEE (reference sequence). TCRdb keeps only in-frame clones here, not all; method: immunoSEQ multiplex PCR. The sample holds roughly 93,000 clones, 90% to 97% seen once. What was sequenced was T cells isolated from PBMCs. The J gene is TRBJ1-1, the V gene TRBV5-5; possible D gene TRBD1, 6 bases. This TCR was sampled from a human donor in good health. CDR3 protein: CASSWRTDMNTEAFF. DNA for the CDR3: TGTGCCAGCAGCTGGCGGACAGACATGAACACTGAAGCTTTCTTT.